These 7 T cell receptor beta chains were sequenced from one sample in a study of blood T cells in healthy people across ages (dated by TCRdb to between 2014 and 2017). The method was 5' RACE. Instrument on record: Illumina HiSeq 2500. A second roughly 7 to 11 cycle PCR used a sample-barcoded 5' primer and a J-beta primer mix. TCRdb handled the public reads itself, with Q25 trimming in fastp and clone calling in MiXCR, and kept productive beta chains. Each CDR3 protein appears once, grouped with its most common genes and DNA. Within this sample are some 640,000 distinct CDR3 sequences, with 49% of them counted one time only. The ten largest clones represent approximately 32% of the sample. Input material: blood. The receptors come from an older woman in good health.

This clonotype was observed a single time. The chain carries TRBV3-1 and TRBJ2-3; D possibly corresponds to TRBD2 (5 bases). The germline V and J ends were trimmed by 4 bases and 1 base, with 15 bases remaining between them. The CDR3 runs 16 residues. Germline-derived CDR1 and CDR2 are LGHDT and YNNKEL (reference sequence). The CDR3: CASSPRGGSGTDTQYF. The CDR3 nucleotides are TGTGCCAGCAGCCCCCGGGGTGGGAGCGGCACAGATACGCAGTATTTT.

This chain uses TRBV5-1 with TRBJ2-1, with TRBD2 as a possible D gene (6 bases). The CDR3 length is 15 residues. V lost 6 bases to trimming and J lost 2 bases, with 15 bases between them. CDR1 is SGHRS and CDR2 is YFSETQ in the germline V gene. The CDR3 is CASTMGGMAYNEQFF. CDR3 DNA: TGCGCCAGCACTATGGGCGGGATGGCCTACAATGAGCAGTTCTTC.

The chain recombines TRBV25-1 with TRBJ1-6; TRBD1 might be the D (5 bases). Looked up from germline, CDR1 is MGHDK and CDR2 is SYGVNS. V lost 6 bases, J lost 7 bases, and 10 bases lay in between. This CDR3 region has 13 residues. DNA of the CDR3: TGTGCCAGCAGGCCGACAGACAATTCACCCCTCCACTTT. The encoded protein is CASRPTDNSPLHF.

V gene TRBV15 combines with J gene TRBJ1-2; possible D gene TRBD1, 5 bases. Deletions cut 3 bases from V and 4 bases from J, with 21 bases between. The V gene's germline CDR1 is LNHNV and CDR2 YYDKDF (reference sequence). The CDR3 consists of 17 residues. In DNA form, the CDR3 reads TGTGCCACCAGCAGGTCCTTCAACCGGGACCCGATCTATGGCTACACCTTC. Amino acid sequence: CATSRSFNRDPIYGYTF. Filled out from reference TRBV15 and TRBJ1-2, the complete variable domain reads DAMVIQNPRYQVTQFGKPVTLSCSQTLNHNVMYWYQQKSSQAPKLLFHYYDKDFNNEADTPDNFQSRRPNTSFCFLDIRSPGLGDTAMYLCATSRSFNRDPIYGYTFGSGTRLTVV.

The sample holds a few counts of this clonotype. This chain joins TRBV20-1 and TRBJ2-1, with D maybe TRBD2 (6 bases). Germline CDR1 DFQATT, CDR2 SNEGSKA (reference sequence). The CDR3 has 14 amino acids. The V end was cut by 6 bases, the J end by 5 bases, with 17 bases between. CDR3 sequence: CSAPGRGWDNEQFF. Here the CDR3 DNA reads TGCAGTGCCCCCGGGAGAGGTTGGGACAATGAGCAGTTCTTC.

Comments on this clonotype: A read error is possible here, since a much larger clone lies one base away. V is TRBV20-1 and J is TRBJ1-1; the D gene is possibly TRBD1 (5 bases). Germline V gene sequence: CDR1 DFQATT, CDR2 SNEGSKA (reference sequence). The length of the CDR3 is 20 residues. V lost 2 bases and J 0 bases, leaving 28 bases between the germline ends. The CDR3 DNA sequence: TGCAGTGCTAGATCTGGGGGGATGGTCGGGTGGGAGAACATGAACACTGAAGCTTTCTTT. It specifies CSARSGGMVGWENMNTEAFF.

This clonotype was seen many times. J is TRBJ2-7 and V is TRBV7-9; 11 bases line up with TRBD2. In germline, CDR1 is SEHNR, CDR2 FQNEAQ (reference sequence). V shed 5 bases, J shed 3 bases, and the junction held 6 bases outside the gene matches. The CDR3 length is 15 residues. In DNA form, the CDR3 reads TGTGCCAGCAGCCAACTAGCGGGAGCCATCTACGAGCAGTACTTC. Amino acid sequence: CASSQLAGAIYEQYF.